The entry that follows covers one T cell receptor beta chain sequence. The method was immunoSEQ multiplex PCR; TCRdb's version includes in-frame clones alone and lacks a portion of them. The data show some 320,000 clones, approximately 88% seen once. The J segment lost 2 bases and the V segment lost 8 bases, leaving 13 bases of the junction unmatched. Germline CDR1 LNHDA, CDR2 SQIVND (reference sequence). CDR3 size: 17 residues. This record belongs to a study of blood T cell repertoires in COVID-19. This receptor was identified in a man in his 60s who had recovered from COVID-19. V is TRBV19 and J is TRBJ2-3, with 10 positions matching TRBD2. The sequenced material came from PBMCs or T cells enriched from blood (not recorded which). The CDR3 reads CASASTSGDLATDTQYF. The CDR3 DNA follows: TGTGCCAGTGCATCTACTAGCGGGGACTTGGCCACAGATACGCAGTATTTT.